The rows below give T cell receptor beta chains drawn from one sample of a study of T cell repertoires in cytomegalovirus infection. TCRdb called the reads again in MiXCR, with one record for every CDR3 protein. Of about 680,000 distinct CDR3 sequences listed, around 24% are singletons. The sample was CD8+ T cells from PBMCs. The receptor source for this set is a human donor in good health (CMV status not recorded). Some clones in this sample may be carry-over from other donors' samples. CDR3s include the opening cysteine and the closing phenylalanine or tryptophan. Each record gives: V gene, J gene, clone size, D gene, CDR3 length, CDR3 protein, CDR3 DNA. A D gene is named only where the DNA matches it firmly. The listing skips clone size in some rows; elsewhere it reads once, few, many or a size class.

TRBV15,TRBJ1-1,-,-,13,CATSLMWNTEAFF,TGTGCCACCAGCCTAATGTGGAACACTGAAGCTTTCTTT
TRBV25-1,TRBJ2-1,-,-,16,CASSDPRQSTVSEQFF,TGTGCCAGCAGTGACCCGAGACAGTCCACTGTCAGTGAGCAGTTCTTC
TRBV20-1,TRBJ1-6,few,TRBD1,16,CSANPDRTTYNSPLHF,TGCAGTGCTAACCCGGACAGGACCACTTATAATTCACCCCTCCACTTT
TRBV25-1,TRBJ1-5,-,-,14,CASSEYGSNQPQHF,TGTGCCAGCAGTGAATATGGCAGCAATCAGCCCCAGCATTTT
TRBV2,TRBJ1-1,few,-,14,CASRRQLGNTEAFF,TGTGCCAGCAGGAGACAGTTGGGGAACACTGAAGCTTTCTTT
TRBV6-5,TRBJ2-1,-,-,16,CASSYAGASDYNEQFF,TGTGCCAGCAGTTACGCCGGGGCTAGCGACTACAATGAGCAGTTCTTC
TRBV29-1,TRBJ1-3,-,-,16,CSVELSRSSSGNTIYF,TGCAGCGTTGAATTGTCCAGGTCCAGCTCTGGAAACACCATATATTTT
TRBV6-2/TRBV6-3,TRBJ2-2,many,-,16,CASSYLGQTNTGELFF,TGTGCCAGCAGTTACCTTGGACAAACTAACACCGGGGAGCTGTTTTTT
TRBV7-2,TRBJ2-2,many,-,17,CASSLADRQINTGELFF,TGTGCCAGCAGCTTAGCGGACAGACAGATAAACACCGGGGAGCTGTTTTTT
TRBV29-1,TRBJ2-1,few,-,16,CSVVGSPTPPYNEQFF,TGCAGCGTTGTCGGGAGTCCTACCCCCCCCTACAATGAGCAGTTCTTC
TRBV29-1,TRBJ1-2,-,-,15,CSVEGSLVGGYGYTF,TGCAGCGTTGAAGGCTCCCTCGTCGGGGGTTATGGCTACACCTTC
TRBV2,TRBJ1-2,-,-,14,CASSEDGQGDGYTF,TGTGCCAGCAGTGAAGATGGCCAGGGCGACGGCTACACCTTC
TRBV12-3/TRBV12-4,TRBJ1-5,-,TRBD1,15,CASSMTGEYNQPQHF,TGTGCCAGCTCGATGACAGGGGAGTACAATCAGCCCCAGCATTTT
TRBV6-2/TRBV6-3,TRBJ2-3,-,-,15,CASSYVPEGADTQYF,TGTGCCAGCAGTTACGTCCCGGAGGGGGCAGATACGCAGTATTTT
TRBV6-2/TRBV6-3,TRBJ2-1,-,-,14,CASNPVSSYNEQFF,TGTGCCAGCAACCCAGTCAGTTCCTACAATGAGCAGTTCTTC
TRBV6-2/TRBV6-3,TRBJ2-1,few,-,16,CASSRRLELTNNEQFF,TGTGCCAGCAGCCGCCGGTTGGAGCTGACGAACAATGAGCAGTTCTTC
TRBV7-2,TRBJ2-1,many,-,17,CASSLSPQESSYNEQFF,TGTGCCAGCAGCTTATCCCCCCAGGAAAGCTCCTACAATGAGCAGTTCTTC
TRBV27,TRBJ1-2,-,-,13,CASSLHKNYGYTF,TGTGCCAGCAGTTTGCACAAGAACTATGGCTACACCTTC
TRBV19,TRBJ1-1,few,-,12,CASKKENTEAFF,TGTGCCAGTAAAAAGGAGAACACTGAAGCTTTCTTT